These 7 T cell receptor beta chains originate from one sample sequenced in a study of T cell responses to AZD1222 COVID-19 vaccine. The data were produced by immunoSEQ multiplex PCR, yet TCRdb's version contains in-frame clones alone and is incomplete. The sample carries approximately 100,000 clones, 88% recorded once. The sample here was peripheral blood, taken on day 0 of AZD1222 vaccination. Every receptor here comes from an adult in good health.

This chain's CDR3 is CASSVLTWGLGTDTQYF. In nucleotides, the CDR3 is TGTGCCAGCAGTGTTCTCACTTGGGGATTGGGCACAGATACGCAGTATTTT. This sequence joins TRBV28 and TRBJ2-3; D gene uncertain. There are 17 residues in the CDR3. Trimming left V 5 bases short and J 1 base short, with 19 bases between. Germline CDR1 reads MDHEN; CDR2 reads SYDVKM.

CDR3 in DNA: TGCAGCGCCCGGGACAGGGTGGGGTACGAGCAGTACTTC. Protein: CSARDRVGYEQYF. The chain uses TRBV29-1 and TRBJ2-7; 9 positions agree with TRBD1. Germline values: CDR1 SQVTM, CDR2 ANQGSEA. V shed 7 bases and J 4 bases; nucleotides not matched to a gene: 8. The CDR3 has 13 residues.

The chain uses TRBV7-2 and TRBJ1-2, with D maybe TRBD1 (6 bases). Germline CDR1 reads SGHTA; CDR2 reads FQGNSA. V gave up 5 bases and J gave up 5 bases, with 18 bases separating them. The CDR3 runs 15 residues. The CDR3: CASSEWAQGGYGYTF. In nucleotides, the CDR3 is TGTGCCAGCAGCGAATGGGCACAGGGCGGATATGGCTACACCTTC.

This clone appeared a single time. V and J are TRBV20-1 and TRBJ2-1; D unclear. V lost 6 bases to trimming and J lost 4 bases, with 4 bases between them. Germline V gene lookup returns CDR1 DFQATT and CDR2 SNEGSKA (reference sequence). The CDR3 sequence is 10 residues long. The CDR3 loop reads CSATYNEQFF. As DNA, the CDR3 is TGCAGTGCGACTTACAATGAGCAGTTCTTC.

This clone is termed medium-sized. The V gene is TRBV4-1, the J gene TRBJ2-1, with D perhaps matching TRBD2 (6 bases). Trimming shortened V by 0 bases and J by 3 bases, and 9 bases separated the two germline ends. The CDR3 has 15 residues. Germline CDR1 reads MGHRA; CDR2 reads YSYEKL. CDR3 bases: TGCGCCAGCAGCCAAGAGGAGGGAGACTACAATGAGCAGTTCTTC. It is translated as CASSQEEGDYNEQFF.

This clone was recorded only once. The rearrangement links TRBV19 to TRBJ1-1; D gene uncertain. The germline CDR1 and CDR2 sequences are LNHDA and SQIVND (reference sequence). V was shortened by 6 bases and J by 4 bases, with 12 bases between the two germline ends. The CDR3 runs to 13 residues. CDR3 sequence (DNA): TGTGCCAGTAGCATCCCCCTAAGCACTGAAGCTTTCTTT. It is translated as CASSIPLSTEAFF.

The chain combines TRBV3-1 (or the pseudogene TRBV3-2) with TRBJ1-2; no firm D call. Germline CDR1 LGHDT, CDR2 YNNKEL (reference sequence). The CDR3 is made up of 14 amino acids. Trimming pared 3 bases from V and 0 bases from J, leaving 8 bases between. CDR3 loop: CASSHRRANYGYTF. The CDR3 bases are TGTGCCAGCAGCCACCGTAGGGCTAACTATGGCTACACCTTC.